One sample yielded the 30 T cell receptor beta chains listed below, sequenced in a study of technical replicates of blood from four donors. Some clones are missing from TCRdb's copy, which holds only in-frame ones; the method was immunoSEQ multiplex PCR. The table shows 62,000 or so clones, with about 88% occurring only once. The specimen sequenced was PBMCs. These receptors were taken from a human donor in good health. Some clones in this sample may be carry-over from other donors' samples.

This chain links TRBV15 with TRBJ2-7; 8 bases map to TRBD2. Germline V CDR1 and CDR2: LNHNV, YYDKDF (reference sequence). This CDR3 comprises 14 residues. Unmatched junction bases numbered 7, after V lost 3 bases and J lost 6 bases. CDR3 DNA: TGTGCCACCAGCAGGACTAGCGCCGCTCCCGAGCAGTACTTC. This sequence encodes CATSRTSAAPEQYF.

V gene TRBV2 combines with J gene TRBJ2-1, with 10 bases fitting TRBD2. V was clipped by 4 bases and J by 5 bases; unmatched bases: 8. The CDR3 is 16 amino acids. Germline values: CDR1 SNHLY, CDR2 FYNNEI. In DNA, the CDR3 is TGTGCCAGCAGTGCCCTAGCGGGAGCCCGCGACAATGAGCAGTTCTTC. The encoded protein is CASSALAGARDNEQFF. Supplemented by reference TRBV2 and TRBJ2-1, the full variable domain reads EPEVTQTPSHQVTQMGQEVILRCVPISNHLYFYWYRQILGQKVEFLVSFYNNEISEKSEIFDDQFSVERPDGSNFTLKIRSTKLEDSAMYFCASSALAGARDNEQFFGPGTRLTVL.

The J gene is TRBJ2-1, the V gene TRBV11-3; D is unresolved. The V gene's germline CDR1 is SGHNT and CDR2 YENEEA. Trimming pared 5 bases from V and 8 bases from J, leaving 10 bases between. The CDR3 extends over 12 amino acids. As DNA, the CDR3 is TGTGCCAGCAGCCCGGGTCGGGATGAGCAGTTCTTC. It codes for CASSPGRDEQFF.

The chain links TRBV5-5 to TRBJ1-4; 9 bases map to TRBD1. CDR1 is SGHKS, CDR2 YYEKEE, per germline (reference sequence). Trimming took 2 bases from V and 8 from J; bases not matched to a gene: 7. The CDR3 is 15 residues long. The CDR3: CASSFEGQGWEKLFF. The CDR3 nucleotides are TGTGCCAGCAGCTTTGAGGGACAGGGTTGGGAAAAACTGTTTTTT.

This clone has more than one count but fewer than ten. CDR3 in DNA: TGCAGCGTTGAAGATCGGTCAACTAATGAAAAACTGTTTTTT. It is translated as CSVEDRSTNEKLFF. The J gene is TRBJ1-4, the V gene TRBV29-1, with D unresolved. The CDR3 sequence is 14 residues long. The V end was cut by 0 bases, the J end by 0 bases, with 5 bases between. CDR1 SQVTM and CDR2 ANQGSEA come from the germline V gene.

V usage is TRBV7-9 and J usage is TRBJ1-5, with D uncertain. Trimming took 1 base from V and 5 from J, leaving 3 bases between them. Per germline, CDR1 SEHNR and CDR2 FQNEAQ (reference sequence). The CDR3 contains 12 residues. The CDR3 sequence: CASSLEHQPQHF. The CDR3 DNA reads TGTGCCAGCAGCTTAGAGCATCAGCCCCAGCATTTT.

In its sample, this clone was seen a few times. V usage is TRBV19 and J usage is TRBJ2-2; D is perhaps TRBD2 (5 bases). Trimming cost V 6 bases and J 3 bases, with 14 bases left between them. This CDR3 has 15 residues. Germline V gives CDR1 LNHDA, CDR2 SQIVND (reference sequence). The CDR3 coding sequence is TGTGCCAGTAGCGAGCGGCAGTATTACACCGGGGAGCTGTTTTTT. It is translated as CASSERQYYTGELFF.

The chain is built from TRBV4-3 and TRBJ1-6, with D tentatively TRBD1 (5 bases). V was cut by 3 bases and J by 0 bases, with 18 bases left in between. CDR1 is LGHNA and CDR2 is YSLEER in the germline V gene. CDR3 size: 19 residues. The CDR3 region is CASSQSPWQGGSYNSPLHF. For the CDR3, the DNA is TGCGCCAGCAGCCAGTCCCCGTGGCAGGGCGGCTCCTATAATTCACCCCTCCACTTT.

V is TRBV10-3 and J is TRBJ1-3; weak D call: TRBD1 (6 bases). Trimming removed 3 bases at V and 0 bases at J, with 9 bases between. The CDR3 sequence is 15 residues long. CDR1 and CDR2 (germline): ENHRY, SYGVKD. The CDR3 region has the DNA TGTGCCATCAGTGACACAGGGTCCTCTGGAAACACCATATATTTT. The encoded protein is CAISDTGSSGNTIYF.

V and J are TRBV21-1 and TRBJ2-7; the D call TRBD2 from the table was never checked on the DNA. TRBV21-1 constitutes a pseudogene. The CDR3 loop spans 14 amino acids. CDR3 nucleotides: TGTGCCAGCAGCCCCTGGAGGGGATCCTACGAGCAGTACTTC. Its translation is CASSPWRGSYEQYF.

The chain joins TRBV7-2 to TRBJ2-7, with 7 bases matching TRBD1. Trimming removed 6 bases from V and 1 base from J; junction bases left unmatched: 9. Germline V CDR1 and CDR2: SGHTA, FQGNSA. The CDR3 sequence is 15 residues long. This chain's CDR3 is CASRSPGQRSYEQYF. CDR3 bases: TGTGCCAGCAGATCCCCGGGACAGAGATCCTACGAGCAGTACTTC.

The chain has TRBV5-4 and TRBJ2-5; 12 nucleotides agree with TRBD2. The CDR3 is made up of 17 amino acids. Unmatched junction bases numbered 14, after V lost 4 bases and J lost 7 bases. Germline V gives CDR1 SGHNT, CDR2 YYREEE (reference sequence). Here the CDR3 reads CASSPGGLAGTRGTQYF. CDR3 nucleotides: TGTGCCAGCAGCCCGGGCGGACTAGCGGGGACCCGTGGGACCCAGTACTTC. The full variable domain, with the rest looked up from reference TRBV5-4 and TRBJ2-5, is ETGVTQSPTHLIKTRGQQVTLRCSSQSGHNTVSWYQQALGQGPQFIFQYYREEENGRGNFPPRFSGLQFPNYSSELNVNALELDDSALYLCASSPGGLAGTRGTQYFGPGTRLLVL.

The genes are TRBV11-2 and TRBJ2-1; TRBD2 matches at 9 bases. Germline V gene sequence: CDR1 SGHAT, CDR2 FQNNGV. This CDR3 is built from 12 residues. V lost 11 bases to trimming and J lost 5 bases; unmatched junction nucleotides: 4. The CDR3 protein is CAPASGNNEQFF. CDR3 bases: TGTGCCCCGGCTAGCGGGAACAATGAGCAGTTCTTC.

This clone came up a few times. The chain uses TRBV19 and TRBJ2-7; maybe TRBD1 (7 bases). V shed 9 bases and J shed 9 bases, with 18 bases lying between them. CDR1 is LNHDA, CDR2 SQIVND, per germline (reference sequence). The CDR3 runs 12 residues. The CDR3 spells CASRSGGSVQYF. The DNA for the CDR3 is TGTGCCAGCCGATCAGGGGGGTCCGTGCAGTACTTC.

CDR3 sequence reads: CASSQENSGRAVETQYF. The DNA of the CDR3 is TGTGCCAGCAGCCAAGAGAATAGCGGGAGGGCCGTAGAGACCCAGTACTTC. This chain connects TRBV4-2 to TRBJ2-5; TRBD2 matches at 11 bases. Trimming cost V 0 bases and J 4 bases; bases outside gene matches: 7. The CDR3 sequence is 17 residues long. CDR1 and CDR2 (germline): LGHNA, YNFKEQ.

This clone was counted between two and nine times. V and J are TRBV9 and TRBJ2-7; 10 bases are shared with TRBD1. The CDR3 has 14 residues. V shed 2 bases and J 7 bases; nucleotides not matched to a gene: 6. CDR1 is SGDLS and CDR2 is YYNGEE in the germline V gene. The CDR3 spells CASSVRTGGEEQYF. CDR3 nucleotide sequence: TGTGCCAGCAGCGTCCGGACAGGGGGGGAGGAGCAGTACTTC. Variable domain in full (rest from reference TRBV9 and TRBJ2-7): DSGVTQTPKHLITATGQRVTLRCSPRSGDLSVYWYQQSLDQGLQFLIQYYNGEERAKGNILERFSAQQFPDLHSELNLSSLELGDSALYFCASSVRTGGEEQYFGPGTRLTVT.

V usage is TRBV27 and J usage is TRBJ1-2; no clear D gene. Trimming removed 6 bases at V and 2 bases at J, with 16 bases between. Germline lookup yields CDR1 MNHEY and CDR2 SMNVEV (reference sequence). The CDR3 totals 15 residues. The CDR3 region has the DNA TGTGCCAGCAGACCCAGTGAGGCGTACAACTATGGCTACACCTTC. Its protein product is CASRPSEAYNYGYTF.

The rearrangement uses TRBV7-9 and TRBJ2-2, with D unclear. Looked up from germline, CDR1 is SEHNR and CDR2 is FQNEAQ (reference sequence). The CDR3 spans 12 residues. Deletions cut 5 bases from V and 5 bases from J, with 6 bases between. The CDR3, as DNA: TGTGCCAGCAGCCCCCGGACCGGGGAGCTGTTTTTT. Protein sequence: CASSPRTGELFF.

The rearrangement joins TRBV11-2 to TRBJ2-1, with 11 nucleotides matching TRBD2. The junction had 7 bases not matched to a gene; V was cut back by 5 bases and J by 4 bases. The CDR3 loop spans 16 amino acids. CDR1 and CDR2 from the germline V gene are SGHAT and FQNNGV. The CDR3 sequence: CASSPRLAGFYNEQFF. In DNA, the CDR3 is TGTGCCAGCAGCCCTAGACTAGCGGGGTTTTACAATGAGCAGTTCTTC.

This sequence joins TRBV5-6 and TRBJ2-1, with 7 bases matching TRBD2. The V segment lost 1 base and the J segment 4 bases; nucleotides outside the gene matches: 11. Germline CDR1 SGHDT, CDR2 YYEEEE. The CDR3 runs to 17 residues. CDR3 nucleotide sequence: TGTGCCAGCAGCTTGTGGTTTGGCGGGAGAGAGTACAATGAGCAGTTCTTC. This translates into CASSLWFGGREYNEQFF.

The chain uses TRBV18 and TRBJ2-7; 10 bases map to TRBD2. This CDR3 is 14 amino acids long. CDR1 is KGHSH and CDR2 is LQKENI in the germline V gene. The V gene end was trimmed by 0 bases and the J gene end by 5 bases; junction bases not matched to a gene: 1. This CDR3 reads CASSPPAGGDEQYF. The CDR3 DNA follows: TGTGCCAGCTCACCACCAGCGGGAGGGGACGAGCAGTACTTC.

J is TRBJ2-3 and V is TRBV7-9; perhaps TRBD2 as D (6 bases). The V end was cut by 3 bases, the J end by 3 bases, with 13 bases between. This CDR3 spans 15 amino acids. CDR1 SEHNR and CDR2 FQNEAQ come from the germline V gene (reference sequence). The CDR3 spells CASSFYRERTDTQYF. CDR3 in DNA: TGTGCCAGCAGCTTCTATCGGGAGAGGACAGATACGCAGTATTTT.

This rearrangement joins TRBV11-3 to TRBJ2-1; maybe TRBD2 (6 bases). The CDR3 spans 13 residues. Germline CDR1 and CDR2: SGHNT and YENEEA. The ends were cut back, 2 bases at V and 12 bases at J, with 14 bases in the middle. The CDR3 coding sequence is TGTGCCAGCAGCTTAAACCCCCGGGGGAGGCAGTTCTTC. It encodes CASSLNPRGRQFF. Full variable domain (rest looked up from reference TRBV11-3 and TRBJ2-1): EAGVVQSPRYKIIEKKQPVAFWCNPISGHNTLYWYLQNLGQGPELLIRYENEEAVDDSQLPKDRFSAERLKGVDSTLKIQPAELGDSAVYLCASSLNPRGRQFFGPGTRLTVL.

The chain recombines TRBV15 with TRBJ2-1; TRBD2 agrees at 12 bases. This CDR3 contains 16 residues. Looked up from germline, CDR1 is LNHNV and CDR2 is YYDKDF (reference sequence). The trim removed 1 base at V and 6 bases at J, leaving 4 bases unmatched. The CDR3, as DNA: TGTGCCACCAGCAGAGGGACTAGCGGGATCGTCAATGAGCAGTTCTTC. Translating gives CATSRGTSGIVNEQFF.

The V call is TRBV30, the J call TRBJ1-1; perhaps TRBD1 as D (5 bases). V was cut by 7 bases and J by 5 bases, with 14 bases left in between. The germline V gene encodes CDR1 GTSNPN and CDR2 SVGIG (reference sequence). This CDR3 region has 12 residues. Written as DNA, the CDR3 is TGTGCCTTCCGAACAGGCATAACTGAAGCTTTCTTT. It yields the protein CAFRTGITEAFF.

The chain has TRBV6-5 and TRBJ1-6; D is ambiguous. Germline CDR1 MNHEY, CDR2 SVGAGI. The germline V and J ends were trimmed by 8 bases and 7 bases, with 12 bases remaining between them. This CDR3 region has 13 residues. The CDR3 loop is CASSKGGNSPLHF. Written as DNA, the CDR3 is TGTGCCAGCTCGAAGGGCGGGAATTCACCCCTCCACTTT.

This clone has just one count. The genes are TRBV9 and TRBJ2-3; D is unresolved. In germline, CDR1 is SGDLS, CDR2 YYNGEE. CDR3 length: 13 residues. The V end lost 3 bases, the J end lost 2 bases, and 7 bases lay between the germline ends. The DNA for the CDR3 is TGTGCCAGCAGCGCCTGGCCCACAGATACGCAGTATTTT. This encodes CASSAWPTDTQYF.

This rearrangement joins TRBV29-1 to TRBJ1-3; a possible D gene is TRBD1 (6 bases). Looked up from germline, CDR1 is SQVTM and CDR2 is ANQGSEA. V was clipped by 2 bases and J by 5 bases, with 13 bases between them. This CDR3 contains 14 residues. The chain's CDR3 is CSVEFGQTRNTIYF. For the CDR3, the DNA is TGCAGCGTTGAATTCGGACAGACTAGAAACACCATATATTTT.

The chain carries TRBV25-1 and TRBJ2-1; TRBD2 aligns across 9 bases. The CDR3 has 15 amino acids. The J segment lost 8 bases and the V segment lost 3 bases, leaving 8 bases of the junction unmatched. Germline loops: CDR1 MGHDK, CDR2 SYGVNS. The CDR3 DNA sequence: TGTGCCAGCAGTGACTTCGGGACTAGCACCTATGAGCAGTTCTTC. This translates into CASSDFGTSTYEQFF.

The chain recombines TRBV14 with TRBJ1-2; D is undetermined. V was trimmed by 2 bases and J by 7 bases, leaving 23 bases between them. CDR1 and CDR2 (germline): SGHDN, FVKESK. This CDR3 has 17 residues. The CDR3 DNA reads TGTGCCAGCAGCCAACTCACAGTTACCCGCGGGAGTGGTGGCTACACCTTC. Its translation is CASSQLTVTRGSGGYTF.